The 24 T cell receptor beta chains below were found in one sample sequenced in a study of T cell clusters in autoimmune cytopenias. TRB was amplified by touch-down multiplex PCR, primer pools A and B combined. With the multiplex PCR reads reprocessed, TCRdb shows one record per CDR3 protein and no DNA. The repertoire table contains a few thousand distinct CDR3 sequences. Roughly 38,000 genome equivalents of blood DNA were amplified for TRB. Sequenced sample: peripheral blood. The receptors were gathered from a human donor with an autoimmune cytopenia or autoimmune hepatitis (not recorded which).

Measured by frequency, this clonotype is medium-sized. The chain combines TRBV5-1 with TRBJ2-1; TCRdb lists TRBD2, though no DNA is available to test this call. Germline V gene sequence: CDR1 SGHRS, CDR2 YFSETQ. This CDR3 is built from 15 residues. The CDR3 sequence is CASRTSGGGRNEQFF.

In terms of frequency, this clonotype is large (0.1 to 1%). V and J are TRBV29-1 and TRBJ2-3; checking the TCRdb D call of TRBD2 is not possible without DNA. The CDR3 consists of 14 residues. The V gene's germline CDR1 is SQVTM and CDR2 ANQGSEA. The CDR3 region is CSASGGASTDTQYF.

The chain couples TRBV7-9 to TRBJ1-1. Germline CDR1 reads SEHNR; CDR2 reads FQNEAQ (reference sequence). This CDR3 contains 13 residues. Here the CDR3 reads CASSHEGVTEAFF.

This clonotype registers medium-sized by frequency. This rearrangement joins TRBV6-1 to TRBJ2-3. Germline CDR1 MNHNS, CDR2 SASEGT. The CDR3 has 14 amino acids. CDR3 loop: CASSEVSSTDTQYF.

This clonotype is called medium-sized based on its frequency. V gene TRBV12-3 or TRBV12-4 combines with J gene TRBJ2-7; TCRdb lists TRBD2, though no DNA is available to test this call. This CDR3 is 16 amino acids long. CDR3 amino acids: CASSNRGTSGRYEQYF.

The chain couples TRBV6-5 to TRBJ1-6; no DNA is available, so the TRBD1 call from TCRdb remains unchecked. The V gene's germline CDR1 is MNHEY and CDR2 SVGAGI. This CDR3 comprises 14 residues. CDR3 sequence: CASIRTGGGSPLHF.

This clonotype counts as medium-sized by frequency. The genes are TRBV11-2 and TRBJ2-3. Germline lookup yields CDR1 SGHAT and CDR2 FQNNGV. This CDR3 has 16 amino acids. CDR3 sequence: CASSLVFGGSTDTQYF. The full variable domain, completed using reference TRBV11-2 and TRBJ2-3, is EAGVAQSPRYKIIEKRQSVAFWCNPISGHATLYWYQQILGQGPKLLIQFQNNGVVDDSQLPKDRFSAERLKGVDSTLKIQPAKLEDSAVYLCASSLVFGGSTDTQYFGPGTRLTVL.

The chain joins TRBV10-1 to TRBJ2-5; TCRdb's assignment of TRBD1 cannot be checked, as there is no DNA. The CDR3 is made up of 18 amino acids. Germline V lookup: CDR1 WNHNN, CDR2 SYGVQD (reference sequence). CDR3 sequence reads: CAISESIYGLRGEETQYF.

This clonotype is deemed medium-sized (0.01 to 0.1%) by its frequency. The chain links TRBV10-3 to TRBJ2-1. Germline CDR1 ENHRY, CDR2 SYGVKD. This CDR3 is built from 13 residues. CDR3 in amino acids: CAISAANYNEQFF.

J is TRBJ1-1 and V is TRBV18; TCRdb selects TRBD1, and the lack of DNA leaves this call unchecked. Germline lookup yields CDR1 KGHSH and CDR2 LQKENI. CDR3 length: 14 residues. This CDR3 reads CASSLGQDLTEAFF.

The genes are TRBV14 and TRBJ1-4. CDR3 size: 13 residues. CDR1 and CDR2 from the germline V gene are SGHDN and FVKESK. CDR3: CASSQSLNEKLFF.

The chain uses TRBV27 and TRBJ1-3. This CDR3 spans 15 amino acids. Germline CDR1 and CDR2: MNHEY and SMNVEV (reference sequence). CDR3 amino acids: CASSKTGVSGNTIYF.

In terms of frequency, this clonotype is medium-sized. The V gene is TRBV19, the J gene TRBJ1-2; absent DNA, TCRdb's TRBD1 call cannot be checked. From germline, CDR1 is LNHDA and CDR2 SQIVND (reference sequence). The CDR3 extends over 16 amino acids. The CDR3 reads CASRARQGSLNYGYTF.

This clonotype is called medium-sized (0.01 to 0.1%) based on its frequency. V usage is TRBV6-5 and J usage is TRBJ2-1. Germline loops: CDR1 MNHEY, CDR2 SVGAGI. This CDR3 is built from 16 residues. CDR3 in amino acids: CASSQNRGGSYNEQFF.

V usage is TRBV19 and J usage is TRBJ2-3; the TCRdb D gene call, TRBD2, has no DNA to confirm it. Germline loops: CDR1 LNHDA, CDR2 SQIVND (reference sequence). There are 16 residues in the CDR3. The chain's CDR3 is CASSIDGLAETDTQYF.

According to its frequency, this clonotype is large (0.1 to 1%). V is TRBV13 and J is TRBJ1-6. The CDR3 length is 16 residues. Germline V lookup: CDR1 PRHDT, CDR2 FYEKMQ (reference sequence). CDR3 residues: CASSVPGLTSGSPLHF. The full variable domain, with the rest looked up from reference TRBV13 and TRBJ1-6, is AAGVIQSPRHLIKEKRETATLKCYPIPRHDTVYWYQQGPGQDPQFLISFYEKMQSDKGSIPDRFSAQQFSDYHSELNMSSLELGDSALYFCASSVPGLTSGSPLHFGNGTRLTVT.

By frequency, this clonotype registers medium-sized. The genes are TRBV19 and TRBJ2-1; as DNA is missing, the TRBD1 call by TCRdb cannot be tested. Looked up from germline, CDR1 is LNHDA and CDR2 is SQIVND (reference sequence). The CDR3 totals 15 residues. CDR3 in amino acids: CASGGSLDSYNEQFF.

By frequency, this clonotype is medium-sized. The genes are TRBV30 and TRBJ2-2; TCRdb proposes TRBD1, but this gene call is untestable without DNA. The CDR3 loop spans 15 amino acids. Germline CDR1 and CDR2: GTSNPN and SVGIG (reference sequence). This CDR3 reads CAWRRGQAGTGELFF. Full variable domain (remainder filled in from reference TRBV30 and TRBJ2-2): SQTIHQWPATLVQPVGSPLSLECTVEGTSNPNLYWYRQAAGRGLQLLFYSVGIGQISSEVPQNLSASRPQDRQFILSSKKLLLSDSGFYLCAWRRGQAGTGELFFGEGSRLTVL.

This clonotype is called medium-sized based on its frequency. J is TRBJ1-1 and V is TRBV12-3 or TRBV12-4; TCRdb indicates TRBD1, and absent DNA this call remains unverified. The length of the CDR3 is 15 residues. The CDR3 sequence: CASSYGQGENTEAFF.

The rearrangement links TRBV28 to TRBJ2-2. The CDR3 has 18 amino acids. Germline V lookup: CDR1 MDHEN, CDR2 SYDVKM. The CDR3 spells CASSHDRLLSSNTGELFF.

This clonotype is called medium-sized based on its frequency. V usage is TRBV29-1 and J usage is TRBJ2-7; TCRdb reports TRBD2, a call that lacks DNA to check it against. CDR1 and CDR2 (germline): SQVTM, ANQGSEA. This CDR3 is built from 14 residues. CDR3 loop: CSVLGGPGAYEQYF.

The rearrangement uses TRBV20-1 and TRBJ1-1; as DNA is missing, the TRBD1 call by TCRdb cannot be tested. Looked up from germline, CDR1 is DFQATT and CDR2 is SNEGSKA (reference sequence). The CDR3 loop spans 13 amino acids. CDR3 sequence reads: CSATPGRNTEAFF.

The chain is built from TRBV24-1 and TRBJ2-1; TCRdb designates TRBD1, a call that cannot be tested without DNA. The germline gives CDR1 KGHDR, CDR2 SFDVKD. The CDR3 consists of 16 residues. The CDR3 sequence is CATSDPSAASYNEQFF.

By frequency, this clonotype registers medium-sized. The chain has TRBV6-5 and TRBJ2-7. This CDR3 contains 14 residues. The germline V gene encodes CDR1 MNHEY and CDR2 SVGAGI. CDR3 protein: CASSYTGGSDEQYF.